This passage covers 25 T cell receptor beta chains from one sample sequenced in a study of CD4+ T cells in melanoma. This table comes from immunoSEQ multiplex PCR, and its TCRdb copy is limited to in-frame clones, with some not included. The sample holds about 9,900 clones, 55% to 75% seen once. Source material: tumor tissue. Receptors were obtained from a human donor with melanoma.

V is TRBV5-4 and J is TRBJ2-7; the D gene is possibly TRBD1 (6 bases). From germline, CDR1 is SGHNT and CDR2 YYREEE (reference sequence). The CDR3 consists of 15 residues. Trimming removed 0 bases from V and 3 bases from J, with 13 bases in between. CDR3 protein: CASSLGGTRGYEQYF. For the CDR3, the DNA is TGTGCCAGCAGCTTGGGAGGGACCAGGGGCTACGAGCAGTACTTC.

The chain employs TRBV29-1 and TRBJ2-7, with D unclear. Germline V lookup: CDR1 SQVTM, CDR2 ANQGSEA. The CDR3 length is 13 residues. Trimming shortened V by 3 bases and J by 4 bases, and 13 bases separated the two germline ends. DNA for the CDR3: TGCAGCGTTGAGTTGCCAGCCGCGTACGAGCAGTACTTC. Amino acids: CSVELPAAYEQYF.

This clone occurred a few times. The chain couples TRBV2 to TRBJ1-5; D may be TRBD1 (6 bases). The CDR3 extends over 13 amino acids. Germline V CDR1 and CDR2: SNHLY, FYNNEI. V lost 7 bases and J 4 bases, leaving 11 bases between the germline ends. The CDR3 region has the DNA TGTGCCAGCATTAGACAGGCTAATCAGCCCCAGCATTTT. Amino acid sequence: CASIRQANQPQHF. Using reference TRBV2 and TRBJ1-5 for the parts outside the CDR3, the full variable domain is EPEVTQTPSHQVTQMGQEVILRCVPISNHLYFYWYRQILGQKVEFLVSFYNNEISEKSEIFDDQFSVERPDGSNFTLKIRSTKLEDSAMYFCASIRQANQPQHFGDGTRLSIL.

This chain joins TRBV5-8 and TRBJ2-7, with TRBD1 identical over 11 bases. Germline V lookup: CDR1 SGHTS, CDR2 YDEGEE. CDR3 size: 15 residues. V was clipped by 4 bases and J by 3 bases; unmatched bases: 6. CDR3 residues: CASSPDRGRNYEQYF. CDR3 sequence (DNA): TGTGCCAGCAGCCCGGACAGGGGGCGTAACTACGAGCAGTACTTC.

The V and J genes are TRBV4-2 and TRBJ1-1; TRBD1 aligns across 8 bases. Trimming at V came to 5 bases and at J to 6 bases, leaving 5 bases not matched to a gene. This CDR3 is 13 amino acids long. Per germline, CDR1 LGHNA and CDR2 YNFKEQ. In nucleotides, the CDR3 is TGTGCCAGCAGCGGCGGACAGGGCCCTGAAGCTTTCTTT. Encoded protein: CASSGGQGPEAFF.

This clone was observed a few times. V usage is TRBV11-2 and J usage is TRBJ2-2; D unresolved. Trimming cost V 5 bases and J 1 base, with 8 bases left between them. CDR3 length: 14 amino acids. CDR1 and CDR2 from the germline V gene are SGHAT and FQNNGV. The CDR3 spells CASSPSLNTGELFF. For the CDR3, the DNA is TGTGCCAGCAGCCCCTCCCTGAACACCGGGGAGCTGTTTTTT.

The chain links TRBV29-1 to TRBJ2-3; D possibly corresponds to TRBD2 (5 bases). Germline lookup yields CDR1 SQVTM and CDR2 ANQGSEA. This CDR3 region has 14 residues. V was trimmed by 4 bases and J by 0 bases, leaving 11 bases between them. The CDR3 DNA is TGCAGCGTTGCGAGGGCAACTAGCACAGATACGCAGTATTTT. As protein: CSVARATSTDTQYF.

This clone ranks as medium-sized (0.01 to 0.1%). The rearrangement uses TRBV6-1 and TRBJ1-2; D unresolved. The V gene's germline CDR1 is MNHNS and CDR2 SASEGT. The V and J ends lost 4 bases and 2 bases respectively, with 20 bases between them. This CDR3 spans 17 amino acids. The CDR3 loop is CASSVFTATILNYGYTF. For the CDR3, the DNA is TGTGCCAGCAGTGTGTTCACAGCAACTATCTTAAACTATGGCTACACCTTC.

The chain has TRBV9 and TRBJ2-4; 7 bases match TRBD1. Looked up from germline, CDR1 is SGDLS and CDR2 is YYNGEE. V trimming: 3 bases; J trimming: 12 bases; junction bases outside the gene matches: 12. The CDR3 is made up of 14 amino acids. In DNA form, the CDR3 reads TGTGCCAGCAGCGCCGGGACAGAGGCAACTAATCAGTACTTC. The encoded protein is CASSAGTEATNQYF.

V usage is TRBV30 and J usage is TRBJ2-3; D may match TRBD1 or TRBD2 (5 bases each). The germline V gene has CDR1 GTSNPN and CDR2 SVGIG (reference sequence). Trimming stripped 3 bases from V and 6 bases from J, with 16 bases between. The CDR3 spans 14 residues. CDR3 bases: TGTGCCTGGAGCCAGGGAGCAACGTGGGATACGCAGTATTTT. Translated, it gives CAWSQGATWDTQYF. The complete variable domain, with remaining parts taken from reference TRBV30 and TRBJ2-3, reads SQTIHQWPATLVQPVGSPLSLECTVEGTSNPNLYWYRQAAGRGLQLLFYSVGIGQISSEVPQNLSASRPQDRQFILSSKKLLLSDSGFYLCAWSQGATWDTQYFGPGTRLTVL.

The CDR3 DNA reads TGTGCCAGCACCCTGGCCAGGGGGCAAGGCGAGCAGTACTTC. This translates into CASTLARGQGEQYF. The chain employs TRBV6-5 and TRBJ2-7; 8 nucleotides agree with TRBD1. V trimming: 7 bases; J trimming: 6 bases; junction bases outside the gene matches: 11. The germline V gene has CDR1 MNHEY and CDR2 SVGAGI. The CDR3 is 14 residues long.

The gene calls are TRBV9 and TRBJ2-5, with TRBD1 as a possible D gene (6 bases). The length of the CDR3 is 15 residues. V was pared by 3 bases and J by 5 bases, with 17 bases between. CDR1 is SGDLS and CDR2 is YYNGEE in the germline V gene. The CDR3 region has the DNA TGTGCCAGCAGCGGGGGGACACTGGCTGGTGAGACCCAGTACTTC. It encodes CASSGGTLAGETQYF.

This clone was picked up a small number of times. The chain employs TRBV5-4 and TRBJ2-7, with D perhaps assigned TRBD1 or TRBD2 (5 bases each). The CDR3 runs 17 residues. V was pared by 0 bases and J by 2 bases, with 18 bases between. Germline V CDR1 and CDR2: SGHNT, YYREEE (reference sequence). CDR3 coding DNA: TGTGCCAGCAGCTTGGGAGCTCTGCCAGGGACCGCCTACGAGCAGTACTTC. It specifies CASSLGALPGTAYEQYF.

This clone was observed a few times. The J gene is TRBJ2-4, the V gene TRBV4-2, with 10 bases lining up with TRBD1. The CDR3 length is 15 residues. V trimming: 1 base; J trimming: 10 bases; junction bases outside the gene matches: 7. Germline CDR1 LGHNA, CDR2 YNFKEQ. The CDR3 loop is CASSQGRQGAGIQYF. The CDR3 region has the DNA TGTGCCAGCAGCCAAGGTCGACAGGGGGCAGGGATTCAGTACTTC.

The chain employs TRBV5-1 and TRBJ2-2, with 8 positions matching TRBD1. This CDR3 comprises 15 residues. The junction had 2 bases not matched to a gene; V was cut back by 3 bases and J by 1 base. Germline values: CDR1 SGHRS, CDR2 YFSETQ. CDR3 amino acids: CASSWTGLNTGELFF. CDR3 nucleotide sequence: TGCGCCAGCAGCTGGACAGGGCTGAACACCGGGGAGCTGTTTTTT.

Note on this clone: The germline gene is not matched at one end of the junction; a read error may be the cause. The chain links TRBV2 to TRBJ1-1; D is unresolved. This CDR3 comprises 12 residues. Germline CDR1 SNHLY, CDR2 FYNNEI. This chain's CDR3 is CASREAPLVAFF. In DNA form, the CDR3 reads TGTGCCAGCAGGGAAGCACCTCTCGTAGCTTTCTTT.

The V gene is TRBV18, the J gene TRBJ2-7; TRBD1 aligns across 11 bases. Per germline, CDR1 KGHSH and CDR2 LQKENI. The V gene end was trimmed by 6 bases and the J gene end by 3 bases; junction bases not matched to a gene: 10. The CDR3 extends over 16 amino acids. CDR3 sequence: CASSSFGTGGIYEQYF. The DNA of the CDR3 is TGTGCCAGCTCGTCCTTCGGGACAGGGGGTATCTACGAGCAGTACTTC.

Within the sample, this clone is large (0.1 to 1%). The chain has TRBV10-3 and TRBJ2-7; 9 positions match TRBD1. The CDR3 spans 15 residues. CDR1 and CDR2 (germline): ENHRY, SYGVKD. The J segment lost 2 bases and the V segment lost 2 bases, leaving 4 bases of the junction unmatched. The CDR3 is CAISEPGTGTYEQYF. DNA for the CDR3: TGTGCCATCAGTGAGCCCGGGACAGGGACCTACGAGCAGTACTTC.

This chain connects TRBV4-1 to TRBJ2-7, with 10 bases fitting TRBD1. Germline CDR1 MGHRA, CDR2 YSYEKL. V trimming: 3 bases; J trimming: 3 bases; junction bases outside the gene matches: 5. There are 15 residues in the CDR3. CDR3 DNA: TGCGCCAGCAGCCACCGCGGGACAGGGGACTACGAGCAGTACTTC. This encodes CASSHRGTGDYEQYF.

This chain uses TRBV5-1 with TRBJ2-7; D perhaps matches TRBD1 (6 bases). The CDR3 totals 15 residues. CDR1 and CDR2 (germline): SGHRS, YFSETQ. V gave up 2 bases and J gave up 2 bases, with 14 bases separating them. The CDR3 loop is CASSLQTGSTYEQYF. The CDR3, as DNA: TGCGCCAGCAGCTTACAGACAGGAAGTACCTACGAGCAGTACTTC. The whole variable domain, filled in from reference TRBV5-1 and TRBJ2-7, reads KAGVTQTPRYLIKTRGQQVTLSCSPISGHRSVSWYQQTPGQGLQFLFEYFSETQRNKGNFPGRFSGRQFSNSRSEMNVSTLELGDSALYLCASSLQTGSTYEQYFGPGTRLTVT.

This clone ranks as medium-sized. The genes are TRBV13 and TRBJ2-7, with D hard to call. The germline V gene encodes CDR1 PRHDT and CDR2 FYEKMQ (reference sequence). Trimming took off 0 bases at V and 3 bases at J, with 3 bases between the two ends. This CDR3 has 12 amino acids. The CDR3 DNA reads TGTGCCAGCAGCTTAGGGTTCTACGAGCAGTACTTC. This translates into CASSLGFYEQYF.

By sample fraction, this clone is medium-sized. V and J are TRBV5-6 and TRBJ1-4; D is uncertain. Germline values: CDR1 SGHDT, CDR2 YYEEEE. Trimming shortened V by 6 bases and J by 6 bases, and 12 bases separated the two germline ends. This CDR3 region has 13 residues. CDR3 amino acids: CASTSGIYEKLFF. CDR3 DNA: TGTGCCAGCACTTCCGGGATATATGAAAAACTGTTTTTT. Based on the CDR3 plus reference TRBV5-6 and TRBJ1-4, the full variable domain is DAGVTQSPTHLIKTRGQQVTLRCSPKSGHDTVSWYQQALGQGPQFIFQYYEEEERQRGNFPDRFSGHQFPNYSSELNVNALLLGDSALYLCASTSGIYEKLFFGSGTQLSVL.

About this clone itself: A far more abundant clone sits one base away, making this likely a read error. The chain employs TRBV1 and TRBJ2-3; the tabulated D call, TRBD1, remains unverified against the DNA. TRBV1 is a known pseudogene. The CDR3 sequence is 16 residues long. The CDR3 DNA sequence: TGCACCAGCAGCCAACATCGACAGGCAGGAGGAGATACGCAGTATTTT. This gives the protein CTSSQHRQAGGDTQYF.

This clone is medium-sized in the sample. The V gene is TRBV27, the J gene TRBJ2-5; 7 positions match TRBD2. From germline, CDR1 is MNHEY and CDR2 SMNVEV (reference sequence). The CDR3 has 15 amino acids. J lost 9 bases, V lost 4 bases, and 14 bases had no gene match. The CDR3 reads CASSSVNRTRGAQYF. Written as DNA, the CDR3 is TGTGCCAGCAGTTCCGTTAACAGGACCCGGGGGGCCCAGTACTTC.

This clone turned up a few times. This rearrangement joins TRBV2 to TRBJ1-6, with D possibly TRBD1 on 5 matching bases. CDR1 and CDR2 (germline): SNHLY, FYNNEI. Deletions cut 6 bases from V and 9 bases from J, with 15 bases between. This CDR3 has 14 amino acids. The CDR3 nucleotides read TGTGCCAGCAGCAGGGCAGGGACGGCTTCACCCCTCCACTTT. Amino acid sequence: CASSRAGTASPLHF.